This T cell receptor beta chain stems from a study of shared clonotypes between healthy human individuals. The CDR3 length is 14 residues. The ends lost 6 bases at V and 3 bases at J; junction bases unmatched: 4. In germline, CDR1 is MNHEY, CDR2 SMNVEV (reference sequence). The data were produced by immunoSEQ multiplex PCR, yet TCRdb's version contains in-frame clones alone and is incomplete. The sample holds approximately 740,000 clones, 90% to 95% seen once. Terminally differentiated effector memory CD45RA+ cells were left out of the naive CD8 fraction, which was CD45RO-negative and positively selected for CCR7.

This TCR derives from a man aged 25 to 45 in good health. The sample taken for sequencing was naive CD8+ T cells sorted from blood. The genes are TRBV27 and TRBJ2-7; 11 bases line up with TRBD2. The CDR3, as DNA: TGTGCCAGCAGGGTAGCGGGAGGGGGCTACGAGCAGTACTTC. Residues: CASRVAGGGYEQYF.